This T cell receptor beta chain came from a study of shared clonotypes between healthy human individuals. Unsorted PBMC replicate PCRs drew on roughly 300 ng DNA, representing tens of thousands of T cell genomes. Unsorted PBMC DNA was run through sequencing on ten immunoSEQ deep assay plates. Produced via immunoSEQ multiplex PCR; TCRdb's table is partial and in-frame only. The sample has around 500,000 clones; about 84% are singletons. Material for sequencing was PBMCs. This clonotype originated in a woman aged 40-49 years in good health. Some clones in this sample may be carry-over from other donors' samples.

CDR3: CASSFWGGQETQYF. The CDR3 bases are TGTGCCAGCAGTTTTTGGGGGGGCCAAGAGACCCAGTACTTC. The chain uses TRBV28 and TRBJ2-5; 7 bases are shared with TRBD2. V was clipped by 3 bases and J by 1 base; unmatched bases: 2. Germline lookup yields CDR1 MDHEN and CDR2 SYDVKM. CDR3 length: 14 residues. The entire variable domain, with the rest obtained from reference TRBV28 and TRBJ2-5, is as follows: DVKVTQSSRYLVKRTGEKVFLECVQDMDHENMFWYRQDPGLGLRLIYFSYDVKMKEKGDIPEGYSVSREKKERFSLILESASTNQTSMYLCASSFWGGQETQYFGPGTRLLVL.